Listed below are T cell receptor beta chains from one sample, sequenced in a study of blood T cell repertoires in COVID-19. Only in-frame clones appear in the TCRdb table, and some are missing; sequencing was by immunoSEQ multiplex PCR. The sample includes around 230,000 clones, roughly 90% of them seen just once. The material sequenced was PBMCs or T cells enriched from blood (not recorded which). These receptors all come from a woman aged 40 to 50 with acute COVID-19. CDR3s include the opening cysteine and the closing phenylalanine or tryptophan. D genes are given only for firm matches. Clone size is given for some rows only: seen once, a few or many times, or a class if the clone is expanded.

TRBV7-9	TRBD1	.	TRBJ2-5	TGTGCCAGCAGCGCTGCCGGGACAGGGGTTCGTGAGACCCAGTACTTC	CASSAAGTGVRETQYF
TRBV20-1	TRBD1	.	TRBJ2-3	TGCAGTGCTAGTCACAGGGGGCCTGGGGATACGCAGTATTTT	CSASHRGPGDTQYF
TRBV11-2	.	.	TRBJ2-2	TGTGCCAGCAGCTTAAAAGGGGCACTTACCGGGGAGCTGTTTTTT	CASSLKGALTGELFF
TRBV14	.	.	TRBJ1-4	TGTGCCAGCAGCCCACGACTGTTTGTTGAAAAACTGTTTTTT	CASSPRLFVEKLFF
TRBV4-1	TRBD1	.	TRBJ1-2	TGCGCCAGCAGCCTTCACCCCGGGGACAGGGATTATGGCTACACCTTC	CASSLHPGDRDYGYTF
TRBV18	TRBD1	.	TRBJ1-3	TGTGCCAGCTCATCGGGACAGGTCTCTGGAAACACCATATATTTT	CASSSGQVSGNTIYF
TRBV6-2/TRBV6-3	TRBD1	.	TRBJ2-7	TGTGCCAGCAGTTACCACCTGGGACAGGGTGATGACGAGCAGTACTTC	CASSYHLGQGDDEQYF
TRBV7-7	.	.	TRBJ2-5	TGTGCTAGCAGCCTCATAGGGGCCGCACAAGAGACCCAGTACTTC	CASSLIGAAQETQYF
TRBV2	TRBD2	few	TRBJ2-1	TGTGCCAGCAATATAGCGGGATCCTACAATGAGCAGTTCTTC	CASNIAGSYNEQFF
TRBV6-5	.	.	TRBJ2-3	TGTGCCAGCACTAAGGACACCTACACAGATACGCAGTATTTT	CASTKDTYTDTQYF
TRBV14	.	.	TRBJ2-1	TGTGCCAGCAGCCAAGTCCCCGACAGGCGATTCTACAATGAGCAGTTCTTC	CASSQVPDRRFYNEQFF
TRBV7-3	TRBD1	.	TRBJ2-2	TGTGCCAGCAGCCCGGACAGGGTGGGGGAGCTGTTTTTT	CASSPDRVGELFF
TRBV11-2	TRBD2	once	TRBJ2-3	TGTGCCAGCAGACCGATAGCGGGGCGGACAGATACGCAGTATTTT	CASRPIAGRTDTQYF
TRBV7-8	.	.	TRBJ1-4	TGTGCCAGCAGCTTAGTAAGGGGTCCAGGAACTAATGAAAAACTGTTTTTT	CASSLVRGPGTNEKLFF
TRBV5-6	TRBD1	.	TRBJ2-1	TGTGCCAGCAGCGGGGGGACAGGGTATTCCTACAATGAGCAGTTCTTC	CASSGGTGYSYNEQFF
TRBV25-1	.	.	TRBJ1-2	TGTGCCAGCACCAAATACTATGGCTACACCTTC	CASTKYYGYTF
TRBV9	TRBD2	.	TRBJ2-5	TGTGCCAGCAGCGTATCGGGCGGGGGGGCAGGAGAGACCCAGTACTTC	CASSVSGGGAGETQYF
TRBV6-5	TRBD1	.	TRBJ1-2	TGTGCCAGCAGTCCGCGGACAGGGCGCTATGGCTACACCTTC	CASSPRTGRYGYTF
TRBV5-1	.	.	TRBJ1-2	TGCGCCAGCAGCTTGGCGGACCCAGGGGCTAACTATGGCTACACCTTC	CASSLADPGANYGYTF
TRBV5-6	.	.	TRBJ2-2	TGTGCCAGCAGCCGAACAGGAGGGCGAAACGCCGGGGAGCTGTTTTTT	CASSRTGGRNAGELFF
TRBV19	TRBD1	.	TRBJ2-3	TGTGCCAGTAGTCCCTCGTCCGGGACAGGGAGAACAGATACGCAGTATTTT	CASSPSSGTGRTDTQYF
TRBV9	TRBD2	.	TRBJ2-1	TGTGCCAGCAGCGAGGATAGCGGGGTTGGCAATGAGCAGTTCTTC	CASSEDSGVGNEQFF
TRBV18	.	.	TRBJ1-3	TGTGCCAGCTCACCAGGACTCGGGTCAGGAAACACCATATATTTT	CASSPGLGSGNTIYF
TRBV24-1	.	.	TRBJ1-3	TGTGCCACCAGTGATTCCCAAAGTGACATAACTGGAAACACCATATATTTT	CATSDSQSDITGNTIYF
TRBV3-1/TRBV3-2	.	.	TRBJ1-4	TGTGCCAGCAGCCCAAACGGGGAAAAACTGTTTTTT	CASSPNGEKLFF
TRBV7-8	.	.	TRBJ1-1	TGTGCCAGCAGGAAACCCCTCGGCCGGGGGAACACTGAAGCTTTCTTT	CASRKPLGRGNTEAFF
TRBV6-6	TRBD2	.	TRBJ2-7	TGTGCCAGCAGTCTCGGGACTAGCGGGGGGGGCTCCTACGAGCAGTACTTC	CASSLGTSGGGSYEQYF
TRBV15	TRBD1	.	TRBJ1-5	TGTGCCACCAGCAGAGGTACAGGGGGCAATCAGCCCCAGCATTTT	CATSRGTGGNQPQHF
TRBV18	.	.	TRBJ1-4	TGTGCCAGCTCACCACAACAGGGCGGTGGTGAAAAACTGTTTTTT	CASSPQQGGGEKLFF
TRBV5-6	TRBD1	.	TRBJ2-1	TGTGCCAGCAGCCCGGGGACAGGGGGGTCCTACAATGAGCAGTTCTTC	CASSPGTGGSYNEQFF
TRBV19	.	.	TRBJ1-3	TGTGCCAGTAGTACCGGACAGTTCTTTGCTGGAAACACCATATATTTT	CASSTGQFFAGNTIYF
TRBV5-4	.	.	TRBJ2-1	TGTGCCAGCAGCACCACTGAGAATGAGCAGTTCTTC	CASSTTENEQFF
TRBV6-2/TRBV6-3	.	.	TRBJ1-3	TGTGCCAGCAGTTACTTGCTATATGGAAACACCATATATTTT	CASSYLLYGNTIYF
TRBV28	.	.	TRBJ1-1	TGTGCCAGCGAGTTGAAGGGGGGAGGGACTGAAGCTTTCTTT	CASELKGGGTEAFF
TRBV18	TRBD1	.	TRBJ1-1	TGTGCCAGCTCCAAAAGGGGACAGGGGGCAGGTAAAAGCTCTGAAGCTTTCTTT	CASSKRGQGAGKSSEAFF
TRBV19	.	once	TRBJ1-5	TGTGCCAGTAGTCCAAAACAGGATCGGCAGCCCCAGCATTTT	CASSPKQDRQPQHF
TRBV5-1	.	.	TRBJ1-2	TGCGCCAGCAGCCGGGAAAGTGTTGGCACTAACTATGGCTACACCTTC	CASSRESVGTNYGYTF
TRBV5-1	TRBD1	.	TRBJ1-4	TGCGCCAGCAGCTTGGGACAGGGATGGGACGAAAAACTGTTTTTT	CASSLGQGWDEKLFF
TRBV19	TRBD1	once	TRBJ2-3	TGTGCCAGTAGTCCCGGGACAGGGGTTAACACAGATACGCAGTATTTT	CASSPGTGVNTDTQYF
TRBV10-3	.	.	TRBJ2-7	TGTGCCATCAGTGGGCCGGGTGTACAGGGTACCTACGAGCAGTACTTC	CAISGPGVQGTYEQYF
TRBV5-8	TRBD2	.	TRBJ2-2	TGTGCCAGCAGCCCCGGGGTAGCGGGGGGCAACACCGGGGAGCTGTTTTTT	CASSPGVAGGNTGELFF
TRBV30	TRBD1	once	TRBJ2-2	TGTGCCCACCACTCCCGGACAGGGACCATTCACACCGGGGAGCTGTTTTTT	CAHHSRTGTIHTGELFF
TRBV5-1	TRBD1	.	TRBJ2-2	TGCGCCAGCAGCCCGGGGGACAGGGGGTTCGGTACCGGGGAGCTGTTTTTT	CASSPGDRGFGTGELFF
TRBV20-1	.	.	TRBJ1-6	TGCAGTGCGGGGCCTCCACCCCTCCACTTT	CSAGPPPLHF
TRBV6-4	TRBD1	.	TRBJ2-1	TGTGCCAGCGCTGGTCAGGCCACAGGGGACAATGAGCAGTTCTTC	CASAGQATGDNEQFF
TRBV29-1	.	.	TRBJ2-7	TGCAGCGTTGTTGGCAGTCACTCCTACGAGCAGTACTTC	CSVVGSHSYEQYF
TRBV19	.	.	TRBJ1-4	TGTGCCAGTAGAGGGAAGGGGCTGACAACTAATGAAAAACTGTTTTTT	CASRGKGLTTNEKLFF
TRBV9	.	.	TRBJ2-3	TGTGCCAGCAGCGTAGCGTCCGGGACACGCACAGATACGCAGTATTTT	CASSVASGTRTDTQYF
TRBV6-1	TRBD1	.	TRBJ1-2	TGTGCCAGCAAGGTGACGGGACAGACCTATGGCTACACCTTC	CASKVTGQTYGYTF
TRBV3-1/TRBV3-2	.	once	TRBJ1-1	TGTGCCAGCAGCCAAGGCGACAGACGGAACACTGAAGCTTTCTTT	CASSQGDRRNTEAFF
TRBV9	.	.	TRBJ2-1	TGTGCCAGCGGGACTTTACAGGGGTCAGAGCAGTTCTTC	CASGTLQGSEQFF
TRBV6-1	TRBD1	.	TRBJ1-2	TGTGCCAGCAGTGAACAGACAGGGGGGGGCTATGGCTACACCTTC	CASSEQTGGGYGYTF
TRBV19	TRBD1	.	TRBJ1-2	TGTGCCAGCCGGGACAGGGAGAACGGGGGCTACACCTTC	CASRDRENGGYTF
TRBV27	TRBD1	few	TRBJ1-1	TGTGCCAGCAACCGCCCGGGACAGGGCGGTATGAACACTGAAGCTTTCTTT	CASNRPGQGGMNTEAFF
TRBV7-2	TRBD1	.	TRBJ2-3	TGTGCCAGCAGCTTAGGTCCCTCACAGGGGTTGGATGAGTATTTT	CASSLGPSQGLDEYF
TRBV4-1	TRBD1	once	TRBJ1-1	TGCGCCAGCAGCCAAGATCCGGCAGGGGGGACGAACACTGAAGCTTTCTTT	CASSQDPAGGTNTEAFF
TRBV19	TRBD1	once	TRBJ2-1	TGTGCCAGTAGTACTCTAGGGCCGGACAGGGGAACCTACAATGAGCAGTTCTTC	CASSTLGPDRGTYNEQFF